The present entry profiles one T cell receptor (beta chain) with its context. Its antigen is not identified. The data were obtained in a study of cytomegalovirus exposure and HLA in healthy donors. This CDR3 has 15 residues. Trimming removed 4 bases from V and 2 bases from J, with 16 bases in between. Germline V gene lookup returns CDR1 SGDLS and CDR2 YYNGEE. Broader study findings: Rarity marked most TCR sequences, yet some public TCRs occurred in many donors.

With 60 Vbeta and 13 Jbeta primers, the PCR was carried out. Libraries were prepared by immunoSEQ multiplex PCR; TCRdb keeps only in-frame clonotypes and omits some of them. The table includes about 120,000 clones, 60% to 70% detected once. The TCR comes from a woman aged 40 to 50 in good health and CMV-seropositive. The sequenced material came from PBMCs. J is TRBJ2-7 and V is TRBV9, with D possibly being TRBD2 (6 bases). This chain's CDR3 is CASSPRGDGTYEQYF. CDR3 DNA sequence: TGTGCCAGCAGCCCGCGGGGAGACGGGACCTACGAGCAGTACTTC.